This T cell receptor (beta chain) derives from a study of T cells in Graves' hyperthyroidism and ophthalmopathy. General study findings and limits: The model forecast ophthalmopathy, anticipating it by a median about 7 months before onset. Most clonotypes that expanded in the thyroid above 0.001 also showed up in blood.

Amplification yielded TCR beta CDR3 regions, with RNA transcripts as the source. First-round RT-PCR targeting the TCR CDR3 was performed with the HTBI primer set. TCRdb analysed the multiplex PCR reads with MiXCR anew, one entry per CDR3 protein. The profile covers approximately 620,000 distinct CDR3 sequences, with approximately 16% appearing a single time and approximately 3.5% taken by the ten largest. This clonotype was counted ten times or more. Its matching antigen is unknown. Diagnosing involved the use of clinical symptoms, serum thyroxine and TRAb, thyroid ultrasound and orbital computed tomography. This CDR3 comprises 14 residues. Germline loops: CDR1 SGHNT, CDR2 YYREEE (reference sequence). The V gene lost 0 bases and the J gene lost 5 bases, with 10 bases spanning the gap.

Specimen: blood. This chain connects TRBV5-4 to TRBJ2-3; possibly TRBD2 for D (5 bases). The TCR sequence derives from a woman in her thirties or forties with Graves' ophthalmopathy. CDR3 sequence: CASSLDSALDTQYF. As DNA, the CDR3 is TGTGCCAGCAGCTTGGATAGCGCATTAGATACGCAGTATTTT. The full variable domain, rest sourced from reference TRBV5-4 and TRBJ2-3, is ETGVTQSPTHLIKTRGQQVTLRCSSQSGHNTVSWYQQALGQGPQFIFQYYREEENGRGNFPPRFSGLQFPNYSSELNVNALELDDSALYLCASSLDSALDTQYFGPGTRLTVL.